Listed below are T cell receptor beta chains from one sample, sequenced in a study of cytomegalovirus exposure and HLA in healthy donors. Measured with immunoSEQ multiplex PCR; TCRdb has only the in-frame clones, and not every one. This sample yields approximately 200,000 clones, of which around 85% are seen a single time; over 1% belongs to the top ten. The specimen sequenced was PBMCs. The receptors were gathered from a human donor in good health. Each CDR3 is given with its conserved first and last residue. A D gene is named only where the DNA matches it firmly. The size entry is marked missing in some rows and otherwise reads once, few, many or a size class.

d_gene	v_gene	abundance	j_gene	CDR3nt	CDR3aa
.	TRBV16	.	TRBJ2-7	TGTGCCAGCAGCCCACCCGCGACAGGCTACGAGCAGTACTTC	CASSPPATGYEQYF
.	TRBV6-6	.	TRBJ1-2	TGTGCCAGCAGTCGACAGGAGTTACAGAACTATGGCTACACCTTC	CASSRQELQNYGYTF
.	TRBV6-6	.	TRBJ1-3	TGTGCCAGCAGCCCACCCGGTAGCTCTGGAAACACCATATATTTT	CASSPPGSSGNTIYF
.	TRBV4-2	.	TRBJ2-2	TGTGCCAGCAGCCAAGTTCAGGGAGCGGGCACCGGGGAGCTGTTTTTT	CASSQVQGAGTGELFF
.	TRBV4-1	.	TRBJ2-2	TGCGCCAGCAGCCACTTACTTTCCGGGGAGCTGTTTTTT	CASSHLLSGELFF
.	TRBV6-5	.	TRBJ2-7	TGTGCCAGCAGTTACTCCCGGGAAGGTACCTACGAGCAGTACTTC	CASSYSREGTYEQYF
TRBD1	TRBV5-1	once	TRBJ2-7	TGCGCCAGCAGTTATAACCGGGACAGGGAAAACGAGCAGTACTTC	CASSYNRDRENEQYF
TRBD1	TRBV19	.	TRBJ2-2	TGTGCCAGTAGTCGAGGGGGCTGGAACACCGGGGAGCTGTTTTTT	CASSRGGWNTGELFF
.	TRBV28	.	TRBJ2-7	TGTGCCAGCAGCAAAATTTACGAGCAGTACTTC	CASSKIYEQYF
TRBD2	TRBV15	few	TRBJ2-7	TGTGCCACCAGCAGAGATTATGGCGGGAGGGCTGGCGAGCAGTACTTC	CATSRDYGGRAGEQYF
.	TRBV11-2	.	TRBJ2-1	TGTGCCAGCAGCTTAGTTGGAAGCAGGGCCCGGACTGAGCAGTTCTTC	CASSLVGSRARTEQFF
TRBD2	TRBV19	few	TRBJ2-3	TGTGCCAGTAGCCCTTTCGGGACTAGCGGGTTCACGCAGTATTTT	CASSPFGTSGFTQYF
TRBD1	TRBV6-6	.	TRBJ1-6	TGTGCCAGCAGTTACTCGGTTGGGACAGGGGATTCACCCCTCCACTTT	CASSYSVGTGDSPLHF
TRBD2	TRBV5-4	.	TRBJ2-1	TGTGCCAGCAGCTGGAGACTAGCGAGCGACTACAATGAGCAGTTCTTC	CASSWRLASDYNEQFF
.	TRBV4-1	.	TRBJ2-7	TGCGCCAGCAGCCAAGTACCGGTAACCTACGAGCAGTACTTC	CASSQVPVTYEQYF
.	TRBV7-9	.	TRBJ2-5	TGTGCCAGCAGCTTCCTCCAAGAGACCCAGTACTTC	CASSFLQETQYF